This is a list of T cell receptor beta chains from one sample in a study of post-analysis software for immune sequencing data. One entry per CDR3 protein, called by TCRdb with MiXCR from the PCR reads. Of about 820,000 distinct CDR3 sequences listed, approximately 53% were seen once; the top ten hold approximately 4.5%. The sequenced material came from blood. These receptors originate from a girl under 18 with multiple sclerosis. Both conserved end residues are part of each CDR3. D genes are given only for firm matches. Rows may omit the clone size; those that give it use once, few, many or a size class.

TRBJ2-5 . once TRBV6-5 CASSYSSWETQYF TGTGCCAGCAGTTACTCGTCTTGGGAGACCCAGTACTTC
TRBJ2-6 TRBD2 . TRBV2 CTSSPGRATSGANVLTF TGTACCAGCAGTCCCGGGAGGGCCACCTCTGGGGCCAACGTCCTGACTTTC
TRBJ2-1 . . TRBV5-5 CASSLRQQLSYNEQFF TGTGCCAGCAGCTTGAGACAGCAACTTTCCTACAATGAGCAGTTCTTC
TRBJ1-4 . . TRBV5-1 CASSLAPATNEKLFF TGCGCCAGCAGCTTGGCCCCCGCAACTAATGAAAAACTGTTTTTT
TRBJ2-1 . once TRBV27 CASSFHVTPLSYNEQFF TGTGCCAGCAGTTTCCACGTTACTCCTCTCTCCTACAATGAGCAGTTCTTC
TRBJ2-7 . . TRBV18 CASSQGQQSYEQYF TGTGCCAGCTCACAGGGTCAACAGTCCTACGAGCAGTACTTC
TRBJ2-4 TRBD2 many TRBV20-1 CSARAGLPGGNIQYF TGCAGTGCTAGAGCGGGACTCCCGGGAGGGAACATTCAGTACTTC
TRBJ2-1 . . TRBV5-1 CASSSVVGGHEQFF TGCGCCAGCAGCTCCGTTGTCGGGGGCCATGAGCAGTTCTTC
TRBJ2-1 TRBD1 few TRBV3-1 CASSQHRDSYNEQFF TGTGCCAGCAGCCAACACCGGGACAGCTACAATGAGCAGTTCTTC
TRBJ2-5 TRBD2 . TRBV29-1 CSVNSGSETQYF TGCAGCGTTAATAGCGGGAGTGAGACCCAGTACTTC
TRBJ2-7 TRBD2 . TRBV20-1 CSARSGSDSYEQYF TGCAGTGCTAGAAGCGGGAGCGATTCCTACGAGCAGTACTTC
TRBJ2-3 . once TRBV25-1 CASSSRVFADTQYF TGTGCCAGCAGCAGCAGGGTTTTCGCAGATACGCAGTATTTT
TRBJ1-2 . . TRBV25-1 CASSERPGSGYTF TGTGCCAGCAGTGAACGCCCGGGAAGCGGCTACACCTTC
TRBJ2-7 TRBD1 . TRBV29-1 CSVEAGTGSSYEQYF TGCAGCGTTGAGGCCGGGACAGGGAGCTCCTACGAGCAGTACTTC
TRBJ2-1 TRBD2 . TRBV29-1 CSVEGASGRVSSYNEQFF TGCAGCGTTGAGGGGGCTAGCGGGAGGGTTAGCTCCTACAATGAGCAGTTCTTC
TRBJ2-3 TRBD2 . TRBV29-1 CSVDARLAGSMDTQYF TGCAGCGTTGACGCCCGACTAGCGGGGTCCATGGATACGCAGTATTTT
TRBJ2-7 TRBD2 few TRBV12-3/TRBV12-4 CASSTSSGGGPNEQYF TGTGCCAGCAGTACGTCTAGTGGGGGAGGGCCCAACGAGCAGTACTTC
TRBJ2-7 TRBD2 few TRBV5-1 CASSPTEGGSQGEQYF TGCGCCAGCAGCCCTACCGAAGGCGGGAGCCAAGGCGAGCAGTACTTC
TRBJ2-7 TRBD2 . TRBV15 CATSRDSLAGASYEQYF TGTGCCACCAGCAGAGATAGTCTAGCGGGAGCCTCCTACGAGCAGTACTTC
TRBJ2-1 . . TRBV11-2 CASSFGPEQFF TGTGCCAGCAGCTTCGGTCCTGAGCAGTTCTTC
TRBJ1-6 . . TRBV6-5 CASSYSDSRYNSPLHF TGTGCCAGCAGTTACTCCGACAGCCGGTATAATTCGCCCCTCCACTTT
TRBJ1-2 . few TRBV14 CASSQAGPNYGYTF TGTGCCAGCAGCCAAGCCGGACCAAACTATGGCTACACCTTC
TRBJ2-4 TRBD1 . TRBV10-3 CAISDDRGAKNIQYF TGTGCCATCAGTGATGACAGGGGAGCCAAAAACATTCAGTACTTC
TRBJ1-1 . once TRBV12-5 CASGLVLHRVTLNTEAFF TGTGCTAGTGGTTTGGTACTTCACAGGGTAACATTGAACACTGAAGCTTTCTTT
TRBJ2-7 TRBD1 . TRBV6-5 CASSSGTGRSFYEQYF TGTGCCAGCAGTTCGGGGACAGGGCGGTCGTTCTACGAGCAGTACTTC
TRBJ2-1 . few TRBV29-1 CSVPEGGGLYNEQFF TGCAGCGTCCCCGAGGGGGGGGGCCTCTACAATGAGCAGTTCTTC
TRBJ2-3 TRBD1 . TRBV11-2 CASSKRTGGALDTQYF TGTGCCAGCAGCAAGCGGACAGGGGGCGCGTTAGATACGCAGTATTTT
TRBJ2-7 TRBD2 few TRBV29-1 CSVLGTSGNYEQYF TGCAGCGTTTTAGGGACTAGCGGGAACTACGAGCAGTACTTC
TRBJ1-1 . . TRBV29-1 CSTMNTEAFF TGCAGCACTATGAACACTGAAGCTTTCTTT
TRBJ2-7 . once TRBV27 CASSRGGQAYEQYF TGTGCCAGCAGTAGGGGAGGACAGGCCTACGAGCAGTACTTC
TRBJ2-7 . few TRBV29-1 CSVESTYEQYF TGCAGCGTTGAATCCACCTACGAGCAGTACTTC
TRBJ1-3 . . TRBV6-4 CASSPTGSGNTIYF TGTGCCAGCAGTCCAACAGGGTCTGGAAACACCATATATTTT
TRBJ2-1 . once TRBV20-1 CSATTVKQFF TGCAGTGCTACGACAGTAAAGCAGTTCTTC
TRBJ2-1 TRBD2 . TRBV7-2 CASSFGTSGPHEQFF TGTGCCAGCAGCTTTGGGACTAGCGGACCCCATGAGCAGTTCTTC
TRBJ2-7 . . TRBV9 CASSVDQNNEQYF TGTGCCAGCAGCGTAGACCAAAACAATGAGCAGTACTTC
TRBJ1-1 . . TRBV5-5 CASSLGQTLRAEAFF TGTGCCAGCAGCTTGGGCCAGACGCTCAGAGCTGAAGCTTTCTTT
TRBJ2-6 . . TRBV15 CATSRAGTGANVLTF TGTGCCACCAGCAGAGCTGGGACGGGGGCCAACGTCCTGACTTTC
TRBJ2-3 . . TRBV7-3 CASKVHRKVGEDTQYF TGTGCCAGCAAAGTACACCGAAAAGTGGGGGAAGATACGCAGTATTTT
TRBJ1-2 . . TRBV7-9 CASSFPTYGYTF TGTGCCAGCAGCTTCCCAACCTATGGCTACACCTTC
TRBJ2-6 . . TRBV5-1 CASSPDRTSSGANVLTF TGCGCCAGCAGCCCGGACAGGACTAGCTCTGGGGCCAACGTCCTGACTTTC
TRBJ2-7 . . TRBV28 CAGSFRGGEQYF TGTGCCGGCAGTTTTAGAGGGGGCGAGCAGTACTTC
TRBJ1-2 TRBD1 . TRBV10-3 CAISDTTHGTGGGYTF TGTGCCATCAGTGATACAACCCACGGGACAGGTGGTGGCTACACCTTC
TRBJ2-1 TRBD2 . TRBV29-1 CSVGTSRANEQFF TGCAGCGTCGGGACTAGCCGGGCCAATGAGCAGTTCTTC
TRBJ1-1 TRBD1 . TRBV25-1 CASSSRGWDTEAFF TGTGCCAGCAGCAGCAGGGGGTGGGACACTGAAGCTTTCTTT
TRBJ2-3 TRBD2 . TRBV6-6 CASSEVMGGDTQYF TGTGCCAGCAGCGAGGTGATGGGGGGGGATACGCAGTATTTT
TRBJ2-7 . . TRBV18 CASWTGVGSSYEQYF TGTGCCAGCTGGACGGGAGTGGGAAGCTCCTACGAGCAGTACTTC
TRBJ2-3 TRBD2 . TRBV5-1 CASSGTSGVGDTQYF TGCGCCAGCAGCGGGACTAGCGGGGTGGGAGATACGCAGTATTTT